This T cell receptor (beta chain) was observed in a study of T cell repertoires in cytomegalovirus infection. Study findings and constraints: In two of eight donors, the top clonotype was HLA-C-restricted CMV-specific.

This clonotype occurred many times. Antigen unknown. Germline V gene lookup returns CDR1 MNHEY and CDR2 SVGAGI. The V end lost 6 bases, the J end lost 6 bases, and 14 bases lay between the germline ends. The CDR3 spans 14 residues. One entry per CDR3 protein results from TCRdb running MiXCR on the reads. The profile shows roughly 500,000 distinct CDR3 sequences, 16% of them singletons. The sequence derives from a human donor in good health (CMV status not recorded). Some clones in this sample may be carry-over from other donors' samples. The V call is TRBV6-5, the J call TRBJ2-2; D possibly corresponds to TRBD2 (5 bases). Material for sequencing was CD8+ T cells from PBMCs. CDR3 amino acids: CASSHFGIAGELFF. The CDR3 region has the DNA TGTGCCAGCAGCCACTTCGGGATTGCCGGGGAGCTGTTTTTT.